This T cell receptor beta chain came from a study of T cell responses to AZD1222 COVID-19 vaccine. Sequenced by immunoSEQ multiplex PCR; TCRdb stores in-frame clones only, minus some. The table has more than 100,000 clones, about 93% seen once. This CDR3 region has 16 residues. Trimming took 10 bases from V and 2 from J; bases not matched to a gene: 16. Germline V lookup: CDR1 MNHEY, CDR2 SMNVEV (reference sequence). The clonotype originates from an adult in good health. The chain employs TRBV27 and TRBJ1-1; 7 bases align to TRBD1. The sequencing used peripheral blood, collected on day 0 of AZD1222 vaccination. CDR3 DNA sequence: TGTGCCACCGCTCCCGGGCAGGGGGGTTTAAACACTGAAGCTTTCTTT. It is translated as CATAPGQGGLNTEAFF.